This T cell receptor beta chain was recorded in a study of blood T cell repertoires in COVID-19. At the level of the study: Researchers got acute and convalescent COVID-19 samples from the United States, Italy and Spain. In each case, the material was cDNA or gDNA derived from T cells, B-cell-depleted T cells, or PBMCs.

Here immunoSEQ multiplex PCR was the method, and the copy in TCRdb shows in-frame clones only, minus some. The sample consists of about 75,000 clones, 88% of them appearing once. Germline V gene data show CDR1 as SQVTM and CDR2 as ANQGSEA. With 6 bases clipped from V and 3 bases from J, the junction kept 9 bases outside the gene matches. The length of the CDR3 is 16 residues. The chain carries TRBV29-1 and TRBJ1-3, with 12 bases identical to TRBD1. Sequencing was done on a sample of peripheral blood. The receptor comes from a human donor in a cohort sampled during active COVID-19. The CDR3 loop reads CSVRAGTGGIGNTIYF. The CDR3, as DNA: TGCAGCGTACGAGCCGGGACAGGGGGCATTGGAAACACCATATATTTT.